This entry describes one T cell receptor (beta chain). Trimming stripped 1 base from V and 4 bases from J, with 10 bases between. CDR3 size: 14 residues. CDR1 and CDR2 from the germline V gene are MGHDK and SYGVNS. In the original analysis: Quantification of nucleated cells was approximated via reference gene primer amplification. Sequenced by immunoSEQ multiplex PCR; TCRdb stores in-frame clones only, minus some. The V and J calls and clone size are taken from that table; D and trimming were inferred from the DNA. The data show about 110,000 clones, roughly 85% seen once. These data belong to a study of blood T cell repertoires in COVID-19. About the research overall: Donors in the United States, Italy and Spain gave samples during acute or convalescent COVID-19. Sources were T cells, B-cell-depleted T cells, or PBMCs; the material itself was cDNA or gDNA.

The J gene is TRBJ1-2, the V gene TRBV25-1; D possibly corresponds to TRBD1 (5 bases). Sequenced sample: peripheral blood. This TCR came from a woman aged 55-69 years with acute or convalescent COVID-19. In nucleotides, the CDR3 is TGTGCCAGCAGTGAATTTCAGGGTACCTATGGCTACACCTTC. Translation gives CASSEFQGTYGYTF.